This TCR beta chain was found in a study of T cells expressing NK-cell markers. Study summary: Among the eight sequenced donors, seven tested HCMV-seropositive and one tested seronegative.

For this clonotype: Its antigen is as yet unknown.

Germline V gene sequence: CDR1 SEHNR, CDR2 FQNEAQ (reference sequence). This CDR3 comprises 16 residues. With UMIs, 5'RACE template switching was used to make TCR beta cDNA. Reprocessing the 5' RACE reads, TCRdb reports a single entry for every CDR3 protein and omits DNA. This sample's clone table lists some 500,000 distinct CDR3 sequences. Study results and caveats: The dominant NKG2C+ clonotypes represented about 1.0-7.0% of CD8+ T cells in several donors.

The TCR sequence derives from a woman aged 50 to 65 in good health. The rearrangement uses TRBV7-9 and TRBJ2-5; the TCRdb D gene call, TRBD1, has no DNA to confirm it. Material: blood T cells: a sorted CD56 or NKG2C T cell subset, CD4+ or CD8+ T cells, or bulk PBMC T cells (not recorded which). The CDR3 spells CASSPTQGGTWETQYF.